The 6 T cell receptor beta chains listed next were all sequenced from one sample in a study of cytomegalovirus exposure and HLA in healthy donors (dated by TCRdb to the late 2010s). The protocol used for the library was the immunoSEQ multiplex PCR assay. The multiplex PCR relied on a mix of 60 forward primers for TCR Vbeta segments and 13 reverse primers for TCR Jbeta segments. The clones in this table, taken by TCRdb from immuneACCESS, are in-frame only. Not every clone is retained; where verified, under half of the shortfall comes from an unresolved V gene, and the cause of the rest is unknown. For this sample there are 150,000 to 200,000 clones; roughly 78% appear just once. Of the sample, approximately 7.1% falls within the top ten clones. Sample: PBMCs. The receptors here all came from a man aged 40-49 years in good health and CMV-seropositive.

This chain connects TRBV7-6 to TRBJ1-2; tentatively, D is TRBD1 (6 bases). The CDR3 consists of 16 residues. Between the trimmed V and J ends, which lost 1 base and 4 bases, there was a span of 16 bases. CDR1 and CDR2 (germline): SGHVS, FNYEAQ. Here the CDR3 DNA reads TGTGCCAGCAGCTTAGTAGCTTCAGGGGATTCCTATGGCTACACCTTC. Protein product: CASSLVASGDSYGYTF.

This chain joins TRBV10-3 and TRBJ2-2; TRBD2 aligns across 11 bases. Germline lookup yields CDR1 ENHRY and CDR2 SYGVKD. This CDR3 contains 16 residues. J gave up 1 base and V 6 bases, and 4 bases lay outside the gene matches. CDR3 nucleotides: TGTGCCATCAGACCGGGACTAGCGGAGAACACCGGGGAGCTGTTTTTT. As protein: CAIRPGLAENTGELFF.

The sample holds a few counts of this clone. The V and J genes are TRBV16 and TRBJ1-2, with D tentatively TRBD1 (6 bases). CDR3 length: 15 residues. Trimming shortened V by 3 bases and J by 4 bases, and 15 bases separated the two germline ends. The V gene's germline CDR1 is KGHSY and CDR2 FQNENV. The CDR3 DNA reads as TGTGCCAGCAGCCAGCGACAGGATGGGGGCTATGGCTACACCTTC. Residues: CASSQRQDGGYGYTF.

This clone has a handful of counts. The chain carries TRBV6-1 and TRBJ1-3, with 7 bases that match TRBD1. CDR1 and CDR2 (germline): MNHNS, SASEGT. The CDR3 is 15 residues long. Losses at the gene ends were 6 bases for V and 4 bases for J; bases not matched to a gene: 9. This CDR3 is CASRGGQTIGNTIYF. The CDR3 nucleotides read TGTGCCAGCAGGGGGGGACAGACGATCGGAAACACCATATATTTT.

CDR3 residues: CASSLELNTEAFF. The CDR3 DNA sequence: TGTGCCAGCAGCTTAGAGCTAAACACTGAAGCTTTCTTT. The chain couples TRBV7-3 to TRBJ1-1, with D uncertain. The CDR3 length is 13 residues. CDR1 and CDR2 from the germline V gene are SGHTA and FQGTGA. V gave up 2 bases and J gave up 2 bases, with 6 bases separating them.

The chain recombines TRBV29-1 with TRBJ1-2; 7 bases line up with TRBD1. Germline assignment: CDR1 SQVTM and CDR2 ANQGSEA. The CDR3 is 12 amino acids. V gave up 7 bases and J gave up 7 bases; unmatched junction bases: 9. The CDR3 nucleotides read TGCAGCGCCCCATTAAACAGGGGTGGCTACACCTTC. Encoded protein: CSAPLNRGGYTF.